Listed here are 7 T cell receptor beta chains from one sample, sequenced in a study of OX40 agonist ivuxolimab in advanced cancers. Assay: immunoSEQ multiplex PCR; the TCRdb copy retains only in-frame clones and omits some. The sample consists of tens of thousands of clones, 92% of them appearing once. Sequencing used CD4+ or CD8+ T cells sorted from blood, obtained in a trial of the OX40 agonist ivuxolimab. These receptors were taken from an adult with an advanced solid tumor such as melanoma, head and neck, liver or kidney cancer.

This clone was seen only a few times. The CDR3 region has the DNA TGTGCCATCAGCTCTACAGGGGGAACTGAAGCTTTCTTT. Translated, it gives CAISSTGGTEAFF. The rearrangement uses TRBV10-3 and TRBJ1-1; 8 bases fit TRBD1. The CDR3 is made up of 13 amino acids. Per germline, CDR1 ENHRY and CDR2 SYGVKD. J lost 5 bases, V lost 6 bases, and 5 bases had no gene match.

The V and J genes are TRBV27 and TRBJ2-3, with 14 bases fitting TRBD2. CDR1 is MNHEY, CDR2 SMNVEV, per germline (reference sequence). This CDR3 is 17 amino acids long. The V and J ends lost 4 bases and 4 bases, in that order; junction bases with no gene match: 7. CDR3 bases: TGTGCCAGCAGTTCACGGACTAGCGGGAGGTTGTCAGATACGCAGTATTTT. Protein product: CASSSRTSGRLSDTQYF.

The rearrangement links TRBV6-6 to TRBJ1-5; TRBD1 matches at 8 bases. Losses at the gene ends were 6 bases for V and 2 bases for J; bases not matched to a gene: 3. CDR1 is MNHNY and CDR2 is SVGAGI in the germline V gene (reference sequence). The CDR3 has 14 amino acids. The CDR3 bases are TGTGCCAGCAGCGGACAGGGTGGCAATCAGCCCCAGCATTTT. Its translation is CASSGQGGNQPQHF.

The rearrangement uses TRBV4-1 and TRBJ2-7, with TRBD2 matching 15 bases. The trim removed 0 bases at V and 0 bases at J, leaving 9 bases unmatched. The germline gives CDR1 MGHRA, CDR2 YSYEKL. The CDR3 spans 20 residues. Written as DNA, the CDR3 is TGCGCCAGCAGCCAAGATAGGACTAGCGGGGGGGCAGGAATCTCCTACGAGCAGTACTTC. As protein: CASSQDRTSGGAGISYEQYF.

This chain links TRBV5-1 with TRBJ2-3, with 8 bases lining up with TRBD2. The CDR3 covers 15 residues. From germline, CDR1 is SGHRS and CDR2 YFSETQ. V trimming: 0 bases; J trimming: 0 bases; junction bases outside the gene matches: 0. The CDR3: CASSLAGGSTDTQYF. DNA for the CDR3: TGCGCCAGCAGCTTGGCGGGAGGGAGCACAGATACGCAGTATTTT.

V gene TRBV10-3 combines with J gene TRBJ1-2; unclear D gene. The V end lost 5 bases, the J end lost 0 bases, and 13 bases lay between the germline ends. Germline CDR1 is ENHRY and CDR2 is SYGVKD. This CDR3 contains 15 residues. This CDR3 reads CAISSPDPTNYGYTF. The CDR3 DNA reads as TGTGCCATCAGTTCCCCGGACCCAACTAACTATGGCTACACCTTC.

This chain joins TRBV4-2 and TRBJ1-4; TRBD1 matches 12 bases. J was trimmed by 8 bases and V by 0 bases; bases with no gene match: 10. This CDR3 spans 18 amino acids. Looked up from germline, CDR1 is LGHNA and CDR2 is YNFKEQ. Here the CDR3 reads CASSQDPPTGTGGEKLFF. CDR3 nucleotides: TGTGCCAGCAGCCAAGATCCCCCTACCGGGACAGGGGGCGAAAAACTGTTTTTT.